This is a list of T cell receptor beta chains from one sample in a study of human T cells and chemical hapten exposure. Using its own MiXCR run on the RACE reads, TCRdb lists one record per CDR3 protein. The table includes 75,000 to 100,000 distinct CDR3 sequences, 9.5% to 15% detected once. The material was whole blood, obtained in connection with sensitization to the hapten diphenylcyclopropenone (DPC). These receptors came from a woman between 35 and 50 years old with alopecia areata. Some clones in this sample may be carry-over from other donors' samples. CDR3s include the opening cysteine and the closing phenylalanine or tryptophan. D genes are given only for firm matches. Expanded clones get a size class; other rows say once, few or many, or leave the size out.

D gene	clone size	J gene	V gene	CDR3 DNA	CDR3 protein
-	many	TRBJ2-5	TRBV5-1	TGCGCCAGCAGCTTGGAACCTCAGGGTCCCGAGACCCAGTACTTC	CASSLEPQGPETQYF
-	-	TRBJ2-3	TRBV5-1	TGCGCCAGCAGCTTGGCCCTCGGCCGCACAGATACGCAGTATTTT	CASSLALGRTDTQYF
-	few	TRBJ2-1	TRBV7-6	TGTGCCAGCAGACCCGGCCAGGAAGCGGATTACAATGAGCAGTTCTTC	CASRPGQEADYNEQFF
-	-	TRBJ2-1	TRBV28	TGTGCCAGCAGTCCCGGGGACTCTAAGAAGCAGTTCTTC	CASSPGDSKKQFF
TRBD2	-	TRBJ2-1	TRBV3-1	TGTGCCAGCAGCTCCCGGACTAGCGGGAAGCCCAATGAGCAGTTCTTC	CASSSRTSGKPNEQFF
-	many	TRBJ1-5	TRBV7-3	TGTGCCAGCAGCTTAGGGGATCAGCCCCAGCATTTT	CASSLGDQPQHF
-	few	TRBJ1-1	TRBV28	TGTGCCACCTACGACAGTGCCCTCGTTGGGTTCTTT	CATYDSALVGFF
-	-	TRBJ2-7	TRBV20-1	TGCAGTGCTATACGGGGCTACGAGCAGTACTTC	CSAIRGYEQYF
TRBD1	once	TRBJ2-3	TRBV27	TGTGCCAGCAGGGGACAGGTGACAGATACGCAGTATTTT	CASRGQVTDTQYF
-	-	TRBJ2-2	TRBV6-6	TGTGCCAGCAGGATGAACACCGGGGAGCTGTTTTTT	CASRMNTGELFF
-	-	TRBJ1-2	TRBV30	TGTGCCTGGAGTGCGGCAGGAGACTATGGCTACACCTTC	CAWSAAGDYGYTF
TRBD2	-	TRBJ2-7	TRBV11-2	TGTGCCAGCAGCCTTAGCGGGTGGAGCTCCTACGAGCAGTACTTC	CASSLSGWSSYEQYF
TRBD2	-	TRBJ2-7	TRBV27	TGTGCCAGCAGTTTTGGACTAGCGGGAGCCGACGAGCAGTACTTC	CASSFGLAGADEQYF
-	-	TRBJ2-2	TRBV5-1	TGCGCCAGCAGCTTGGAAAGGGGGGCCACCGGGGAGCTGTTTTTT	CASSLERGATGELFF
-	many	TRBJ2-3	TRBV18	TGTGCCAGCTCAGACGACACGCAGTATTTT	CASSDDTQYF
TRBD1	many	TRBJ1-1	TRBV20-1	TGCAGTGCTCGACAGGGGGGAGACACTGAAGCTTTCTTT	CSARQGGDTEAFF
TRBD1	few	TRBJ1-5	TRBV28	TGTGCCAGCATTGGACAGGTCCTTAATAGCAATCAGCCCCAGCATTTT	CASIGQVLNSNQPQHF
TRBD2	-	TRBJ2-5	TRBV20-1	TGCAGTGCTAGAGGCCTAGCGGGAGATGAGACCCAGTACTTC	CSARGLAGDETQYF
-	-	TRBJ2-7	TRBV7-9	TGTGCCAGCAGCCAAGGAGGGCTGGACGAGCAGTACTTC	CASSQGGLDEQYF
-	many	TRBJ2-3	TRBV5-4	TGTGCCACTTTAGCGGAGTGGAGCACAGATACGCAGTATTTT	CATLAEWSTDTQYF
-	few	TRBJ2-3	TRBV5-8	TGTGCCAGCAGCTTTGGATTTAGGACAGATACGCAGTATTTT	CASSFGFRTDTQYF
-	-	TRBJ2-7	TRBV20-1	TGCAGTGCTAGTGGGTGGCCAACCTACGAGCAGTACTTC	CSASGWPTYEQYF
-	few	TRBJ2-1	TRBV19	TGTGCCAGTAGTATAGGCAACGAGCAGTTCTTC	CASSIGNEQFF
-	few	TRBJ2-3	TRBV28	TGTGCCAGCAGGCTCCTAGATACGCAGTATTTT	CASRLLDTQYF
-	few	TRBJ1-4	TRBV7-9	TGTGCCAGCAGCTCGGACACTGAAAAACTGTTTTTT	CASSSDTEKLFF
TRBD2	few	TRBJ2-1	TRBV20-1	TGCAGTGCTAGGTCGGGGACTAGTCCTTTCAATGAGCAGTTCTTC	CSARSGTSPFNEQFF
-	many	TRBJ1-1	TRBV14	TGTGCCAGCAGCCCCCGAGGTACGATCTCAAACACTGAAGCTTTCTTT	CASSPRGTISNTEAFF
-	-	TRBJ2-7	TRBV3-1	TGTGCCAGCAGCCAAACGTGGGACGCCTACGAGCAGTACTTC	CASSQTWDAYEQYF